This TCR beta chain emerged from a study of blood T cell repertoires in COVID-19. The data were produced by immunoSEQ multiplex PCR, yet TCRdb's version contains in-frame clones alone and is incomplete. The profile shows approximately 83,000 clones, approximately 86% of them singletons. Germline V CDR1 and CDR2: MGHRA, YSYEKL. The CDR3 length is 15 residues. Trimming shortened V by 4 bases and J by 1 base, and 13 bases separated the two germline ends. The clonotype originates from a man between 70 and 80 years old with acute or convalescent COVID-19. Sample: peripheral blood. The gene calls are TRBV4-1 and TRBJ1-1, with a possible D match to TRBD1 (5 bases). The CDR3 sequence: CASSRGASQNTEAFF. In nucleotides, the CDR3 is TGCGCCAGCAGCCGGGGCGCTAGTCAGAACACTGAAGCTTTCTTT.